The clone carrying this TCR beta chain has only a few counts. Antigen: not known. The data originate from a study of blood T cells in healthy people across ages. This CDR3 has 15 residues. Trimming stripped 0 bases from V and 4 bases from J, with 7 bases between. The germline CDR1 and CDR2 sequences are LGHDT and YNNKEL (reference sequence). Through a sample-barcoded 5' primer and a J-beta primer mix, a second PCR was run for about 6 to 11 cycles. TCRdb fed the 5' RACE reads into MiXCR, producing one record per CDR3 protein. Among 650,000 to 800,000 distinct CDR3 sequences listed, over 40% were seen once. The study, taken as a whole, reports: Roughly linearly, TCR beta diversity per million T cells fell as age increased.

The authors drew about 9.9 milliliters of peripheral blood from each donor. This clonotype originated in a woman over 75 in good health. The sample taken for sequencing was blood. V gene TRBV3-1 combines with J gene TRBJ1-6; D uncertain. CDR3 in DNA: TGTGCCAGCAGCCAAGACAGCATTTATAATTCACCCCTCCACTTT. It translates to CASSQDSIYNSPLHF. The variable domain in full, with the rest retrieved from reference TRBV3-1 and TRBJ1-6, is DTAVSQTPKYLVTQMGNDKSIKCEQNLGHDTMYWYKQDSKKFLKIMFSYNNKELIINETVPNRFSPKSPDKAHLNLHINSLELGDSAVYFCASSQDSIYNSPLHFGNGTRLTVT.